This TCR beta chain derives from a study of cytomegalovirus exposure and HLA in healthy donors. General observations from the study: According to a later analysis, donors in an Asian-associated ancestry cluster reportedly had fewer N-insertions than the roughly 670-donor mean. High sensitivity and specificity were reportedly achieved when the classifier diagnosed cytomegalovirus status. The listing of 150 or so TCR beta chains classed them as cytomegalovirus-associated. Productive rates of about 90% or about 30% were seen for most TCR beta V segments in an earlier analysis.

The germline V and J ends were trimmed by 8 bases and 10 bases, with 6 bases remaining between them. CDR1 and CDR2 (germline): SEHNR, FQNEAQ (reference sequence). The CDR3 contains 9 residues. In the PCR, 60 Vbeta and 13 Jbeta primers were used. Here immunoSEQ multiplex PCR was the method, and the copy in TCRdb shows in-frame clones only, minus some. Among roughly 190,000 clones listed, more than 75% were seen once. A remark on this clone: Its antigen is not known.

Sequencing used PBMCs. V usage is TRBV7-9 and J usage is TRBJ2-1; a possible D gene is TRBD2 (6 bases). This TCR came from a young man in good health and CMV-seronegative. CDR3 DNA: TGTGCCAGCGGAGGGGAGCAGTTCTTC. Its protein is CASGGEQFF.